Presented here are 18 T cell receptor beta chains from one specimen sequenced in a study of Ad26.COV2.S vaccination and SARS-CoV-2 variants. As for treatment: roughly 20 received Ad26.COV2.S at low or high dose, single or two shots; 5 received placebo; per-sample allocation not given. On day 63 after the first injection, vaccine and placebo recipients gave samples. Measured with immunoSEQ multiplex PCR; TCRdb has only the in-frame clones, and not every one. The sample includes hundreds of thousands of clones, about nine tenths seen only once; the top ten take more than 3%. The sample consisted of peripheral blood, taken in a trial of Ad26.COV2.S vaccine versus placebo. These receptors all stem from a person aged 18-60 years who received the Ad26.COV2.S COVID-19 vaccine or a placebo.

The CDR3: CASSYSRVPNTGELFF. DNA of the CDR3: TGTGCCAGCAGTTACTCGAGGGTACCGAACACCGGGGAGCTGTTTTTT. V is TRBV6-5 and J is TRBJ2-2, with D tentatively TRBD2 (5 bases). The CDR3 extends over 16 amino acids. The germline gives CDR1 MNHEY, CDR2 SVGAGI. The germline V and J ends were trimmed by 0 bases and 0 bases, with 8 bases remaining between them.

This chain uses TRBV19 with TRBJ1-5; D ambiguous. V lost 3 bases to trimming and J lost 0 bases, with 9 bases between them. This CDR3 is built from 15 residues. In germline, CDR1 is LNHDA, CDR2 SQIVND (reference sequence). DNA for the CDR3: TGTGCCAGTAGTATCGGGTCGTATAGCAATCAGCCCCAGCATTTT. It encodes CASSIGSYSNQPQHF.

The gene calls are TRBV9 and TRBJ2-1, with 10 bases lining up with TRBD2. Germline loops: CDR1 SGDLS, CDR2 YYNGEE. The ends lost 3 bases at V and 7 bases at J; junction bases unmatched: 10. The length of the CDR3 is 16 residues. This chain's CDR3 is CASSADSGGAKNEQFF. The CDR3 DNA reads TGTGCCAGCAGCGCCGACAGCGGGGGGGCTAAAAATGAGCAGTTCTTC.

This clone was seen repeatedly, ten times or more. V is TRBV7-3 and J is TRBJ1-5, with TRBD1 as a possible D gene (5 bases). The V gene lost 3 bases and the J gene lost 4 bases, with 7 bases spanning the gap. In germline, CDR1 is SGHTA, CDR2 FQGTGA. This CDR3 has 13 residues. CDR3 sequence (DNA): TGTGCCAGCAGCTTGGGACTGAATCAGCCCCAGCATTTT. It specifies CASSLGLNQPQHF.

This sequence joins TRBV27 and TRBJ2-6; a possible D gene is TRBD1 (6 bases). The CDR3 runs 13 residues. Germline assignment: CDR1 MNHEY and CDR2 SMNVEV (reference sequence). The ends were cut back, 10 bases at V and 4 bases at J, with 11 bases in the middle. CDR3 amino acids: CATRTAGANVLTF. The CDR3 region has the DNA TGTGCCACTAGGACAGCCGGGGCCAACGTCCTGACTTTC.

This sequence joins TRBV7-9 and TRBJ1-2, with 9 nucleotides matching TRBD1. Germline trimming cut 5 bases from V and 5 bases from J; bases unmatched to any gene: 9. CDR1 is SEHNR, CDR2 FQNEAQ, per germline (reference sequence). The CDR3 runs to 15 residues. The CDR3 DNA reads as TGTGCCAGCAGCCCTCGCGGGGACAGGGTATATGGCTACACCTTC. The encoded protein is CASSPRGDRVYGYTF.

The chain joins TRBV21-1 to TRBJ1-3. TRBV21-1 is recorded as a pseudogene. CDR3 length equals 18 residues. CDR3 residues: CASSKDDGDSASGNTIYF. The CDR3 DNA is TGTGCCAGCAGCAAAGATGACGGGGACTCTGCCTCTGGAAACACCATATATTTT.

The CDR3 DNA reads TGTGCCATCAGGGTTGAGATGAACACTGAAGCTTTCTTT. It codes for CAIRVEMNTEAFF. The V gene is TRBV10-3, the J gene TRBJ1-1; D is ambiguous. The CDR3 totals 13 residues. V gave up 6 bases and J gave up 0 bases, with 8 bases separating them. The germline CDR1 and CDR2 sequences are ENHRY and SYGVKD.

This sequence joins TRBV18 and TRBJ1-1; D unresolved. From germline, CDR1 is KGHSH and CDR2 LQKENI. Between the trimmed V and J ends, which lost 5 bases and 0 bases, there was a span of 7 bases. CDR3 length: 13 residues. CDR3 DNA: TGTGCCAGCTCAGAGGGAATGAACACTGAAGCTTTCTTT. This gives the protein CASSEGMNTEAFF.

This clone appeared a few times. This chain connects TRBV7-9 to TRBJ1-1; no definite D call. Between the trimmed V and J ends, which lost 5 bases and 7 bases, there was a span of 11 bases. The germline V gene has CDR1 SEHNR and CDR2 FQNEAQ (reference sequence). CDR3 length: 12 amino acids. The CDR3: CASSPPHDEAFF. The CDR3 DNA is TGTGCCAGCAGCCCGCCACATGATGAAGCTTTCTTT.

This rearrangement joins TRBV2 to TRBJ1-6, with D hard to call. In germline, CDR1 is SNHLY, CDR2 FYNNEI. Trimming removed 4 bases at V and 7 bases at J, with 11 bases between. The length of the CDR3 is 14 residues. This chain's CDR3 is CASSVEVSNSPLHF. The CDR3 DNA sequence: TGTGCCAGCAGTGTTGAGGTTTCGAATTCACCCCTCCACTTT.

This chain joins TRBV7-2 and TRBJ1-2; D remains unclear. This CDR3 comprises 15 residues. Germline lookup yields CDR1 SGHTA and CDR2 FQGNSA. V was clipped by 5 bases and J by 3 bases, with 16 bases between them. The DNA for the CDR3 is TGTGCCAGCAGCGCCCCGGGTCTGAGGGACTATGGCTACACCTTC. Amino acids: CASSAPGLRDYGYTF.

The chain is built from TRBV5-8 and TRBJ2-1; tentatively, D is TRBD1 (5 bases). The V gene lost 6 bases and the J gene lost 10 bases, with 11 bases spanning the gap. CDR3 length equals 11 residues. The V gene's germline CDR1 is SGHTS and CDR2 YDEGEE. CDR3: CASTGPGEQFF. The CDR3 coding sequence is TGTGCCAGCACCGGACCAGGGGAGCAGTTCTTC.

This clone has a single count. The rearrangement joins TRBV9 to TRBJ2-3; 7 bases line up with TRBD2. Germline V gene sequence: CDR1 SGDLS, CDR2 YYNGEE. The CDR3 has 16 residues. With V trimmed by 3 bases and J by 0 bases, 7 bases remained unmatched. CDR3 DNA: TGTGCCAGCAGCGCGGGGAGGGGATACAGCACAGATACGCAGTATTTT. Translation: CASSAGRGYSTDTQYF.

The CDR3 coding sequence is TGTGCCATCAGTGACCTCGATGGCTACACCTTC. This gives the protein CAISDLDGYTF. This chain uses TRBV10-3 with TRBJ1-2, with unresolved D. V dropped 3 bases and J dropped 6 bases, with 5 bases sitting between them. This CDR3 spans 11 amino acids. CDR1 and CDR2 (germline): ENHRY, SYGVKD.

A few counts support this clone. The genes are TRBV5-8 and TRBJ2-7, with TRBD2 matching over 7 bases. The CDR3 is 16 residues long. Germline lookup yields CDR1 SGHTS and CDR2 YDEGEE. The V gene end was trimmed by 1 base and the J gene end by 3 bases; junction bases not matched to a gene: 10. Here the CDR3 reads CASSLLPSGGYYEQYF. The CDR3 nucleotides read TGTGCCAGCAGCTTGCTCCCCTCCGGGGGGTACTACGAGCAGTACTTC.

The rearrangement links TRBV11-2 to TRBJ2-1; D possibly corresponds to TRBD2 (5 bases). From germline, CDR1 is SGHAT and CDR2 FQNNGV. Between the trimmed V and J ends, which lost 4 bases and 4 bases, there was a span of 14 bases. CDR3 length: 15 residues. The chain's CDR3 is CASSSLGTSYNEQFF. CDR3 in DNA: TGTGCCAGCAGCTCGCTCGGAACTAGTTACAATGAGCAGTTCTTC.

The chain employs TRBV4-3 and TRBJ2-3, with 12 bases identical to TRBD2. The V and J ends lost 1 base and 2 bases, in that order; junction bases with no gene match: 4. Germline V CDR1 and CDR2: LGHNA, YSLEER. This CDR3 is built from 17 residues. CDR3 sequence reads: CASSQGLAGAFTDTQYF. CDR3 in DNA: TGCGCCAGCAGCCAAGGACTAGCGGGGGCCTTCACAGATACGCAGTATTTT.